The next 29 T cell receptor beta chains were all read from a single sample in a study of blood T cell repertoires in COVID-19. Assay: immunoSEQ multiplex PCR; the TCRdb copy retains only in-frame clones and omits some. The top ten clones hold more than 3% of a sample with 220,000 or so clones, around 89% of them seen once. What was sequenced was PBMCs or T cells enriched from blood (not recorded which). All receptors derive from a woman between 18 and 29 years old in a cohort exposed to, infected with or recovered from COVID-19 (not recorded which).

V and J are TRBV5-1 and TRBJ1-1; TRBD1 matches at 8 bases. The CDR3 is made up of 13 amino acids. Germline loops: CDR1 SGHRS, CDR2 YFSETQ. Unmatched junction bases numbered 2, after V lost 2 bases and J lost 5 bases. The CDR3: CASSFQGATEAFF. CDR3 nucleotides: TGCGCCAGCAGCTTCCAGGGGGCTACTGAAGCTTTCTTT.

This chain connects TRBV15 to TRBJ1-2; no clear D. The germline gives CDR1 LNHNV, CDR2 YYDKDF (reference sequence). The CDR3 totals 13 residues. V was pared by 1 base and J by 10 bases, with 13 bases between. CDR3 sequence (DNA): TGTGCCACCAGCAGAGGCCGGACCGGGGACTACACCTTC. It encodes CATSRGRTGDYTF.

The rearrangement uses TRBV6-5 and TRBJ2-7, with D unresolved. CDR1 and CDR2 from the germline V gene are MNHEY and SVGAGI. The CDR3 length is 13 residues. V lost 6 bases, J lost 7 bases, and 16 bases lay in between. The CDR3 here is CASSLKPEREQYF. The CDR3 DNA reads as TGTGCCAGCAGCCTAAAGCCCGAGCGAGAGCAGTACTTC.

The chain couples TRBV3-1 (or the pseudogene TRBV3-2) to TRBJ1-5; D gene ambiguous. Looked up from germline, CDR1 is LGHDT and CDR2 is YNNKEL (reference sequence). The CDR3 loop spans 15 amino acids. Trimming removed 9 bases from V and 2 bases from J, with 17 bases in between. CDR3 protein: CASSEGWGGNQPQHF. The CDR3 DNA reads TGTGCCAGTTCTGAAGGATGGGGAGGCAATCAGCCCCAGCATTTT.

The chain recombines TRBV10-3 with TRBJ2-2; TRBD1 matches 8 bases. There are 13 residues in the CDR3. CDR1 ENHRY and CDR2 SYGVKD come from the germline V gene. Unmatched junction bases numbered 3, after V lost 8 bases and J lost 4 bases. This CDR3 is CAIGQGSTGELFF. The CDR3 DNA reads TGTGCCATCGGACAGGGAAGCACCGGGGAGCTGTTTTTT.

Concerning this clone itself: One end of the junction fails to match germline, which may point to a read error. The chain links TRBV5-5 to TRBJ1-5; 7 bases line up with TRBD1. The germline V gene has CDR1 SGHKS and CDR2 YYEKEE (reference sequence). CDR3 length: 11 amino acids. This CDR3 is CASGSGQRQHF. The CDR3 DNA reads as TGTGCCAGCGGTTCGGGACAGCGCCAGCATTTT.

V gene TRBV18 combines with J gene TRBJ2-7, with 16 bases fitting TRBD2. Germline assignment: CDR1 KGHSH and CDR2 LQKENI. The CDR3 has 17 residues. V gave up 8 bases and J gave up 2 bases; unmatched junction bases: 9. The CDR3 is CASPGTSGRAPPYEQYF. CDR3 nucleotide sequence: TGTGCCAGCCCCGGGACTAGCGGGAGGGCCCCCCCCTACGAGCAGTACTTC.

The chain has TRBV2 and TRBJ1-3; weak D call: TRBD1 (6 bases). CDR1 and CDR2 from the germline V gene are SNHLY and FYNNEI. The CDR3 has 15 residues. The V end was cut by 7 bases, the J end by 0 bases, with 13 bases between. The CDR3 nucleotides are TGTGCCAGCACCCAAGACAGGAACTCTGGAAACACCATATATTTT. Encoded protein: CASTQDRNSGNTIYF.

The genes are TRBV28 and TRBJ1-3; 8 bases map to TRBD1. The germline V gene encodes CDR1 MDHEN and CDR2 SYDVKM. This CDR3 is built from 18 residues. With 8 bases clipped from V and 1 base from J, the junction kept 16 bases outside the gene matches. The CDR3 DNA reads as TGTGCCAGCCGTACGCAAGGGACAGGTGCCCATTCTGGAAACACCATATATTTT. Protein: CASRTQGTGAHSGNTIYF.

The V call is TRBV27, the J call TRBJ1-1, with D possibly TRBD1 on 5 matching bases. The germline gives CDR1 MNHEY, CDR2 SMNVEV (reference sequence). The CDR3 has 13 residues. V lost 6 bases and J 5 bases, leaving 13 bases between the germline ends. CDR3 loop: CASRLREGTEAFF. The DNA for the CDR3 is TGTGCCAGCAGACTCAGGGAGGGGACTGAAGCTTTCTTT.

The sample holds one count of this clone. This sequence joins TRBV29-1 and TRBJ2-7, with no clear D. Trimming shortened V by 4 bases and J by 1 base, and 5 bases separated the two germline ends. Germline V gene data show CDR1 as SQVTM and CDR2 as ANQGSEA. CDR3 length equals 11 residues. The CDR3 is CSVVLSYEQYF. CDR3 in DNA: TGCAGCGTTGTGCTATCCTACGAGCAGTACTTC.

The V gene is TRBV11-2, the J gene TRBJ2-5; D gene unclear. Trimming stripped 4 bases from V and 2 bases from J, with 8 bases between. CDR1 SGHAT and CDR2 FQNNGV come from the germline V gene. This CDR3 has 13 amino acids. CDR3 residues: CASSSGYQETQYF. The CDR3 DNA sequence: TGTGCCAGCAGCTCCGGTTATCAAGAGACCCAGTACTTC.

This chain links TRBV10-1 with TRBJ2-7; the match to TRBD2 covers 7 bases. Germline CDR1 reads WNHNN; CDR2 reads SYGVQD (reference sequence). J lost 4 bases, V lost 6 bases, and 3 bases had no gene match. The CDR3 totals 12 residues. The CDR3 DNA sequence: TGCGCCAGCAGACTAGCGCTTTACGAGCAGTACTTC. This encodes CASRLALYEQYF.

The chain carries TRBV14 and TRBJ2-3; 8 bases are shared with TRBD2. Trimming took 6 bases from V and 3 from J; bases not matched to a gene: 5. Germline CDR1 and CDR2: SGHDN and FVKESK. CDR3 length: 14 amino acids. The CDR3 reads CASRLSGSTDTQYF. The CDR3 DNA is TGTGCCAGCAGACTCAGCGGGAGTACAGATACGCAGTATTTT.

This clone showed up just once. The V call is TRBV10-3, the J call TRBJ2-3, with D perhaps TRBD2 (5 bases). Germline CDR1 and CDR2: ENHRY and SYGVKD. V was cut by 6 bases and J by 4 bases, with 17 bases left in between. The CDR3 consists of 15 residues. The chain's CDR3 is CAIRDPGLRADTQYF. The CDR3 DNA sequence: TGTGCCATCAGGGACCCGGGGTTAAGGGCAGATACGCAGTATTTT.

The count of this clone is one. The chain links TRBV2 to TRBJ1-1; TRBD1 might be the D (6 bases). Trimming took 8 bases from V and 1 from J, leaving 11 bases between them. Germline V gene data show CDR1 as SNHLY and CDR2 as FYNNEI. This CDR3 has 13 residues. CDR3 bases: TGTGCCAGCGGGGACACCGGGAACACTGAAGCTTTCTTT. Residues: CASGDTGNTEAFF.

This rearrangement joins TRBV5-1 to TRBJ2-1; TRBD1 might be the D (6 bases). The ends were cut back, 0 bases at V and 5 bases at J, with 9 bases in the middle. CDR3 length: 14 residues. In germline, CDR1 is SGHRS, CDR2 YFSETQ. The CDR3 region is CASSLGDKHNEQFF. CDR3 bases: TGCGCCAGCAGCTTGGGGGACAAGCACAATGAGCAGTTCTTC.

The J gene is TRBJ1-2, the V gene TRBV10-1; D call uncertain. This CDR3 comprises 13 residues. V was pared by 5 bases and J by 2 bases, with 9 bases between. Germline CDR1 is WNHNN and CDR2 is SYGVQD (reference sequence). CDR3 sequence reads: CASSPSVNYGYTF. CDR3 DNA: TGCGCCAGCAGTCCCTCAGTAAACTATGGCTACACCTTC.

This clone was observed once. This chain connects TRBV11-3 to TRBJ2-3; the D gene is possibly TRBD2 (5 bases). V gave up 5 bases and J gave up 5 bases, with 17 bases separating them. In germline, CDR1 is SGHNT, CDR2 YENEEA. This CDR3 is built from 15 residues. CDR3 region: CASSPGSSGKDTQYF. The CDR3 DNA is TGTGCCAGCAGCCCCGGCAGTTCGGGGAAAGATACGCAGTATTTT.

The V call is TRBV28, the J call TRBJ2-7, with a weak D call TRBD1 (6 bases). CDR3 size: 13 residues. The V and J ends lost 4 bases and 6 bases respectively, with 13 bases between them. From germline, CDR1 is MDHEN and CDR2 SYDVKM. The CDR3 here is CASSSPTGFEQYF. CDR3 bases: TGTGCCAGCAGTTCCCCTACAGGGTTCGAGCAGTACTTC. Full variable domain (rest looked up from reference TRBV28 and TRBJ2-7): DVKVTQSSRYLVKRTGEKVFLECVQDMDHENMFWYRQDPGLGLRLIYFSYDVKMKEKGDIPEGYSVSREKKERFSLILESASTNQTSMYLCASSSPTGFEQYFGPGTRLTVT.

This clone was observed once. The chain links TRBV7-9 to TRBJ1-2; possible D gene TRBD1, 6 bases. The CDR3 is 17 residues long. Per the germline V gene, CDR1 is SEHNR and CDR2 is FQNEAQ (reference sequence). V was clipped by 5 bases and J by 1 base, with 20 bases between them. CDR3 amino acids: CASSAGAAGAGNYGYTF. The CDR3 DNA reads as TGTGCCAGCAGCGCAGGGGCGGCGGGGGCAGGTAACTATGGCTACACCTTC.

The rearrangement links TRBV5-4 to TRBJ2-3, with 8 bases lining up with TRBD1. Per germline, CDR1 SGHNT and CDR2 YYREEE (reference sequence). This CDR3 has 14 residues. The J segment lost 4 bases and the V segment lost 4 bases, leaving 5 bases of the junction unmatched. CDR3 in DNA: TGTGCCAGCAGCCGGACAGGGAAGGCAGATACGCAGTATTTT. Amino acid sequence: CASSRTGKADTQYF. The variable domain in full, with the rest retrieved from reference TRBV5-4 and TRBJ2-3, is ETGVTQSPTHLIKTRGQQVTLRCSSQSGHNTVSWYQQALGQGPQFIFQYYREEENGRGNFPPRFSGLQFPNYSSELNVNALELDDSALYLCASSRTGKADTQYFGPGTRLTVL.

The chain carries TRBV19 and TRBJ1-5; TRBD1 agrees at 7 bases. The CDR3 consists of 14 residues. Germline V CDR1 and CDR2: LNHDA, SQIVND (reference sequence). Losses at the gene ends were 7 bases for V and 5 bases for J; bases not matched to a gene: 8. The CDR3 reads CASKWRGGDQPQHF. Written as DNA, the CDR3 is TGTGCCAGTAAATGGAGAGGGGGCGATCAGCCCCAGCATTTT.

The rearrangement links TRBV19 to TRBJ1-1, with D uncertain. CDR1 and CDR2 (germline): LNHDA, SQIVND (reference sequence). Trimming cost V 4 bases and J 3 bases, with 9 bases left between them. This CDR3 has 13 amino acids. The CDR3 is CASSTYRDTEAFF. In DNA form, the CDR3 reads TGTGCCAGTAGTACCTACAGAGACACTGAAGCTTTCTTT.

The chain carries TRBV5-4 and TRBJ2-2; D is undetermined. V dropped 5 bases and J dropped 1 base, with 9 bases sitting between them. Germline CDR1 is SGHNT and CDR2 is YYREEE (reference sequence). This CDR3 is built from 14 residues. Written as DNA, the CDR3 is TGTGCCAGCAGGTTAGAAGAGAACACCGGGGAGCTGTTTTTT. Translating gives CASRLEENTGELFF.

This chain connects TRBV9 to TRBJ2-1; possibly TRBD2 for D (7 bases). Per germline, CDR1 SGDLS and CDR2 YYNGEE. Trimming stripped 0 bases from V and 4 bases from J, with 14 bases between. This CDR3 has 16 amino acids. The CDR3 DNA reads as TGTGCCAGCAGCGTAGAAGGGGGGGCGAATTACAATGAGCAGTTCTTC. Translation: CASSVEGGANYNEQFF.

The chain uses TRBV5-6 and TRBJ2-7; D gene uncertain. The CDR3 is 14 residues long. The germline V gene has CDR1 SGHDT and CDR2 YYEEEE. The V and J ends lost 1 base and 2 bases respectively, with 10 bases between them. The CDR3 sequence is CASSLLDKPYEQYF. In nucleotides, the CDR3 is TGTGCCAGCAGCTTGTTAGACAAACCCTACGAGCAGTACTTC.

CDR3 amino acids: CASSSGLAPYNEQFF. Written as DNA, the CDR3 is TGTGCCAGCAGCTCGGGACTAGCGCCGTACAATGAGCAGTTCTTC. This chain uses TRBV7-3 with TRBJ2-1; 10 bases are shared with TRBD2. There are 15 residues in the CDR3. V gave up 4 bases and J gave up 4 bases; unmatched junction bases: 4. Looked up from germline, CDR1 is SGHTA and CDR2 is FQGTGA.

V is TRBV18 and J is TRBJ1-2, with D hard to call. Germline V CDR1 and CDR2: KGHSH, LQKENI. This CDR3 contains 15 residues. The ends were cut back, 3 bases at V and 0 bases at J, with 11 bases in the middle. Here the CDR3 DNA reads TGTGCCAGCTCACCCCGGGAGGAAACTAACTATGGCTACACCTTC. Translated: CASSPREETNYGYTF.